In this sample, the clone carrying this T cell receptor beta chain turned up once. Its antigen is undetermined. A single base separates this from a much larger clone, so it may be a read error. TCRdb re-derived calls from the PCR reads in MiXCR, one entry per CDR3 protein. The table lists over 600,000 distinct CDR3 sequences, just under 20% of them singletons. This sample was included in a study of molecular identifiers for immune sequencing clone quantification. CDR1 is SGHTA and CDR2 is FQGTGA in the germline V gene. This CDR3 region has 21 residues. Naive CD8 T cells were FACS-sorted by CD8+CD4-CCR7+CD45RA+ markers. Study outcomes and limitations: Identical TCR molecules can share a barcode, and this sharing could underestimate highly expanded clone sizes. Clones exceeding 20 RNA copies carried over 97% of effector molecules but under 1% of naive-cell molecules.

The rearrangement links TRBV7-3 to TRBJ2-3; unclear D gene. The receptor comes from a human donor in good health. Some libraries in this study had Jurkat cell RNA spiked in. The specimen was naive CD8+ T cells from blood, with Jurkat cell RNA spiked in. Subset defined: FACS-sorted CD8+CD4-CCR7+CD45RA+ naive T cells. In nucleotides, the CDR3 is TGTGCCAGCAGACCCGACGACCCGGGCATCCTCTTCCGAGCCCAATGCGATACGCGGTATTTT. Protein product: CASRPDDPGILFRAQCDTRYF.